This TCR beta chain was documented in a study of blood T cell repertoires in COVID-19. On the study more broadly: Sites across the United States, Italy and Spain contributed samples from acute and convalescent COVID-19.

Those who participated ranged in age from about 18 to 89 years and resided in 20 to 25 US areas. In the original processing: Cell counts per sample came from amplifying reference gene primers. Here immunoSEQ multiplex PCR was the method, and the copy in TCRdb shows in-frame clones only, minus some. V and J calls and clone size are copied from that table; D and trimming were computed from the DNA. There are approximately 210,000 clones in the sample; around 89% occur only once, and 6.5% to 9% lies in the top ten. This CDR3 spans 13 amino acids. V gave up 5 bases and J gave up 6 bases, with 12 bases separating them. Germline V gene data show CDR1 as LNHDA and CDR2 as SQIVND (reference sequence). In its sample, this clone was seen many times.

The sequenced material came from PBMCs or T cells enriched from blood (not recorded which). The V gene is TRBV19, the J gene TRBJ2-3; the D is unclear. The sequence was collected from a woman aged 18-35 years who had recovered from COVID-19. The CDR3 reads CASSGQRGDTQYF. The CDR3 region has the DNA TGTGCCAGTAGTGGGCAACGTGGGGATACGCAGTATTTT.